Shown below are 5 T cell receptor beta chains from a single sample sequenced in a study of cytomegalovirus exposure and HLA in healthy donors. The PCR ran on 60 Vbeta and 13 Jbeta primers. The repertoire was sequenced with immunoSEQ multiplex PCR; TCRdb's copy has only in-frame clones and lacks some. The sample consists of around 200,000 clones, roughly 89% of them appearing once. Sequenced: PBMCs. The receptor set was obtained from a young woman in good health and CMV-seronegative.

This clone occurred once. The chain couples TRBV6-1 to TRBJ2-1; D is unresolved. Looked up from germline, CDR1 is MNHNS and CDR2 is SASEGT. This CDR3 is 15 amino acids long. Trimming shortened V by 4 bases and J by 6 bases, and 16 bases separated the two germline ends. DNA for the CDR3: TGTGCCAGCAGTGTACTGTCCTCCCTATTCAATGAGCAGTTCTTC. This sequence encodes CASSVLSSLFNEQFF.

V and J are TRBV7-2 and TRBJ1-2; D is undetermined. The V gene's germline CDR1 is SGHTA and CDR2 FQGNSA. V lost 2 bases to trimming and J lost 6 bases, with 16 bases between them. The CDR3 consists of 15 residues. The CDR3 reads CASSLKSSPFDGYTF. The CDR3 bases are TGTGCCAGCAGCTTAAAGTCCAGTCCTTTCGATGGCTACACCTTC.

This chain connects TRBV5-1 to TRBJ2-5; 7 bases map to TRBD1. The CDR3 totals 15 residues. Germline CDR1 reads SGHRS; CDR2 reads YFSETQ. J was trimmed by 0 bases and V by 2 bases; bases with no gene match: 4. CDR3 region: CASSLFGTDQETQYF. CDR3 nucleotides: TGCGCCAGCAGCTTATTTGGGACAGACCAAGAGACCCAGTACTTC.

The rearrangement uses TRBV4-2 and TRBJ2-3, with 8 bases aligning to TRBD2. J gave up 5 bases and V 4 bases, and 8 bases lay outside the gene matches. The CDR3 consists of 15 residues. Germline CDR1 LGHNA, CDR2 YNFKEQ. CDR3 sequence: CASSPGLAGLDTQYF. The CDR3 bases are TGTGCCAGCAGCCCCGGGCTAGCGGGTTTAGATACGCAGTATTTT.

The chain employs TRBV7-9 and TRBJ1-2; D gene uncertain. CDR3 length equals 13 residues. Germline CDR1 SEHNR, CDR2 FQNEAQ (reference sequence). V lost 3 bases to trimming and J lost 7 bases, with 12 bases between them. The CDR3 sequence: CASSFAVVGGYTF. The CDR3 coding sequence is TGTGCCAGCAGCTTTGCGGTGGTCGGTGGCTACACCTTC.